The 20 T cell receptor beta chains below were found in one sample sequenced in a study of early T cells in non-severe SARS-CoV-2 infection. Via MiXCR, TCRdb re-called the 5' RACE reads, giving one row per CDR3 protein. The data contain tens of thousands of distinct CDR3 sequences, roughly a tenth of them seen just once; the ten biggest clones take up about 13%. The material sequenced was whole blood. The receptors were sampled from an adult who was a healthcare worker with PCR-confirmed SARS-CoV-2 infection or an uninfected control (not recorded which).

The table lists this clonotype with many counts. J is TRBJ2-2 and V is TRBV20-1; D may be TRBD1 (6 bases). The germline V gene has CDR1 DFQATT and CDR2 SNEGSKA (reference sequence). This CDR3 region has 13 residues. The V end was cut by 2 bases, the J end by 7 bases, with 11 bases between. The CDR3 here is CSARRQGHGELFF. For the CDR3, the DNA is TGCAGTGCTAGAAGGCAGGGGCACGGGGAGCTGTTTTTT.

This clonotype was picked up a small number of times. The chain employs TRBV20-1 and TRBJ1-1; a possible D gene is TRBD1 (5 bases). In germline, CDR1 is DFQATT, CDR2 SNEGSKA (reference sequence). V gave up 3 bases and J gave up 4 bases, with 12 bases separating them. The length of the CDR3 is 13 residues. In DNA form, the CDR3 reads TGCAGTGCTAGGCAGGGATGGGCCACTGAAGCTTTCTTT. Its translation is CSARQGWATEAFF.

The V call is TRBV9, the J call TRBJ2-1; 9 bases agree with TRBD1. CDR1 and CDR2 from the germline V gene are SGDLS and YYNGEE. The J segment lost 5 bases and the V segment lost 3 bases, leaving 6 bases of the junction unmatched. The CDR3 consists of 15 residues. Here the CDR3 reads CASSARTGVNNEQFF. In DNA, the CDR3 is TGTGCCAGCAGCGCCCGGACAGGGGTTAACAATGAGCAGTTCTTC.

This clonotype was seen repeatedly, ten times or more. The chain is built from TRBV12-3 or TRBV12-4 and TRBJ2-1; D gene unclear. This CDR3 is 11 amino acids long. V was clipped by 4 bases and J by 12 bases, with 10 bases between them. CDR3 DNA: TGTGCCAGCAGTTCGGGCGGATCGCAGTTCTTC. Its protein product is CASSSGGSQFF.

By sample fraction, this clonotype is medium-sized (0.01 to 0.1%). CDR3 DNA sequence: TGTGCCAGCAGTTACGGAGGGCTCACTGAAGCTTTCTTT. It translates to CASSYGGLTEAFF. The chain has TRBV6-2 or TRBV6-3 and TRBJ1-1, with D unresolved. V was trimmed by 2 bases and J by 4 bases, leaving 8 bases between them. This CDR3 is 13 amino acids long. Germline values: CDR1 MNHEY, CDR2 SVGEGT.

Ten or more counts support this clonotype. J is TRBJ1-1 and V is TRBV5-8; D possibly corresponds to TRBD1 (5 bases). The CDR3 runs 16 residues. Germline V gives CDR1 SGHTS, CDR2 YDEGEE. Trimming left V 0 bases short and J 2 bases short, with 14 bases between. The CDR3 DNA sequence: TGTGCCAGCAGCTTGGCCGTAGTTGGGGCCAACACTGAAGCTTTCTTT. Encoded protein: CASSLAVVGANTEAFF.

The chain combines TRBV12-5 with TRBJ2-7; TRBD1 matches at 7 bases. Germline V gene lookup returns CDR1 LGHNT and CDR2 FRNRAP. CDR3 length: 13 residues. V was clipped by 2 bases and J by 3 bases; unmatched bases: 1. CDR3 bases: TGTGCTAGTGGTTTGACAGGGGACTACGAGCAGTACTTC. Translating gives CASGLTGDYEQYF.

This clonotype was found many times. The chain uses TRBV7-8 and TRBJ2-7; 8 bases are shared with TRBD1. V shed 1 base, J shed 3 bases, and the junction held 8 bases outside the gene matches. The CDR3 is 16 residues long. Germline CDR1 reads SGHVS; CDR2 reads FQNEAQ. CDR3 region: CASSLGQGANLYEQYF. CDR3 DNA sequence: TGTGCCAGCAGCTTAGGGCAGGGGGCAAATCTCTACGAGCAGTACTTC.

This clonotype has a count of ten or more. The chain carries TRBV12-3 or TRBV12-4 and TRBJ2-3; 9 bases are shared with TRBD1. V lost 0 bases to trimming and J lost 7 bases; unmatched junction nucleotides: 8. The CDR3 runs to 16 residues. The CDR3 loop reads CASSLARTGAGNTQYF. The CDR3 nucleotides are TGTGCCAGCAGTTTAGCCCGGACAGGGGCCGGGAATACGCAGTATTTT.

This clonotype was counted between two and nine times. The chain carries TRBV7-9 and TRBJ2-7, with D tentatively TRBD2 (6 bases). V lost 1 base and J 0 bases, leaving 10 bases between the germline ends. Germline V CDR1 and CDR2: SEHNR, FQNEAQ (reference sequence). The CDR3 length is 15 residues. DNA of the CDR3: TGTGCCAGCAGCTTAGATCGGGGGAGCTCCTACGAGCAGTACTTC. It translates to CASSLDRGSSYEQYF.

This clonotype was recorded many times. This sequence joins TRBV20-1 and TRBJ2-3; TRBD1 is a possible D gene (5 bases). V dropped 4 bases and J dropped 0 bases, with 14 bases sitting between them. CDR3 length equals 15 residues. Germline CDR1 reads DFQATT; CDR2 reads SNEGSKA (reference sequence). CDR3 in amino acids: CSATPGIFSTDTQYF. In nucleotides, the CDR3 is TGCAGTGCTACCCCAGGGATTTTTAGCACAGATACGCAGTATTTT.

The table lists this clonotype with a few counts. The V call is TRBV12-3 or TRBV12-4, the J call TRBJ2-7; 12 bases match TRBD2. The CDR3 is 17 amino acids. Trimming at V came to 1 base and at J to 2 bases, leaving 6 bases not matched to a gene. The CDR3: CASSLGLAGGLTYEQYF. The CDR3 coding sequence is TGTGCCAGCAGTTTAGGTCTAGCGGGGGGGCTAACCTACGAGCAGTACTTC.

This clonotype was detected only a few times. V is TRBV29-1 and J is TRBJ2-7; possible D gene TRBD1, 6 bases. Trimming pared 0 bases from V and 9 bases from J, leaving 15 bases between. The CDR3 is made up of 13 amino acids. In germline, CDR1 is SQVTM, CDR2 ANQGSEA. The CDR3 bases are TGCAGCGTTGAAGACTTTGGGCGGACAGCGCAGTACTTC. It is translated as CSVEDFGRTAQYF.

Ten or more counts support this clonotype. CDR3 sequence reads: CSASATTDTQYF. CDR3 nucleotides: TGCAGTGCTAGTGCCACCACAGATACGCAGTATTTT. The chain carries TRBV20-1 and TRBJ2-3; the D is unclear. Germline values: CDR1 DFQATT, CDR2 SNEGSKA (reference sequence). The length of the CDR3 is 12 residues. The V end lost 3 bases, the J end lost 2 bases, and 6 bases lay between the germline ends.

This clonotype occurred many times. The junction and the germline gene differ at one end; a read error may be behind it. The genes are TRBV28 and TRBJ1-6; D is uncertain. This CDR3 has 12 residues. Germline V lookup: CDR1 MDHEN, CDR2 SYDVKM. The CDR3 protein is CASSEYSQASDF. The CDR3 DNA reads TGTGCCAGCAGTGAATATTCCCAAGCCTCGGACTTT.

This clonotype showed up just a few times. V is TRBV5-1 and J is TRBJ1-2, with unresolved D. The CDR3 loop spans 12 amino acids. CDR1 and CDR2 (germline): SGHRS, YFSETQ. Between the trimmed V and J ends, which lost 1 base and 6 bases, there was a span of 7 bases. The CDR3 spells CASSLLPDGYTF. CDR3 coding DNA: TGCGCCAGCAGCTTGCTTCCAGATGGCTACACCTTC.

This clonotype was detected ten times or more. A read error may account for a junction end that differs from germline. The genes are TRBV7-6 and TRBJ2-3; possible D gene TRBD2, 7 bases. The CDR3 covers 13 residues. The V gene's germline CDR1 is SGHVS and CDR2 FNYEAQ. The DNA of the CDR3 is TGTGCCAGCAGCGGGGGGGGGCGAACATTCGTCCATTTT. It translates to CASSGGGRTFVHF. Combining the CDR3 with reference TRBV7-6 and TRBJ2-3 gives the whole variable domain GAGVSQSPRYKVTKRGQDVALRCDPISGHVSLYWYRQALGQGPEFLTYFNYEAQQDKSGLPNDRFSAERPEGSISTLTIQRTEQRDSAMYRCASSGGGRTFVHFGPGTRLTVL.

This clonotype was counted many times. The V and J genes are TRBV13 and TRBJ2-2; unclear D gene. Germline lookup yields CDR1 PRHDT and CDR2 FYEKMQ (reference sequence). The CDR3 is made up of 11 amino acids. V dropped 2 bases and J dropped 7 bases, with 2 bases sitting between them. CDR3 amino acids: CASSLHGELFF. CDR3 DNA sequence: TGTGCCAGCAGCTTACACGGGGAGCTGTTTTTT.

The CDR3 region has the DNA TGTGCCAGCAGCTTGCGGGCGGATAGCTCCTACAATGAGCAGTTCTTC. It specifies CASSLRADSSYNEQFF. The chain couples TRBV5-5 to TRBJ2-1, with no clear D. Germline lookup yields CDR1 SGHKS and CDR2 YYEKEE (reference sequence). This CDR3 has 16 amino acids. With 1 base removed from V and 0 bases from J, the gap between germline ends came to 11 bases.

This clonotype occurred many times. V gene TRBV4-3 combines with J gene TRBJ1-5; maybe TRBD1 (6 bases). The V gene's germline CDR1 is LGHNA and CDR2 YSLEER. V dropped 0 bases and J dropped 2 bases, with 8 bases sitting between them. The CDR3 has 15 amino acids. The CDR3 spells CASSQDNRGNQPQHF. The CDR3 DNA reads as TGCGCCAGCAGCCAAGATAACAGGGGCAATCAGCCCCAGCATTTT.